This is a list of T cell receptor beta chains from one sample in a study of cytomegalovirus exposure and HLA in healthy donors. Data came from immunoSEQ multiplex PCR; TCRdb stores just in-frame clones and leaves some out. Among 110,000 to 150,000 clones listed, 65% to 85% were seen once. Sequenced sample: PBMCs. All receptors derive from a man aged 18 to 29 in good health and CMV-seronegative. The CDR3 runs from the conserved cysteine through the conserved F or W. A D gene is named only where the DNA matches it firmly. For some rows the clone size is stated as once, few or many, or as a class when expanded; others skip it.

V: TRBV7-8
size: -
J: TRBJ2-1
D: TRBD1
CDR3: CASSLRQGAVNEQFF
DNA: TGTGCCAGCAGCCTACGCCAGGGGGCAGTCAATGAGCAGTTCTTC

V: TRBV12-5
size: -
J: TRBJ2-1
D: -
CDR3: CASGPRREYNEQFF
DNA: TGTGCTAGTGGTCCACGGAGGGAGTACAATGAGCAGTTCTTC

V: TRBV4-3
size: -
J: TRBJ1-6
D: TRBD1
CDR3: CASSPGTGGGSPLHF
DNA: TGCGCCAGCAGCCCCGGGACAGGCGGTGGTTCACCCCTCCACTTT

V: TRBV7-2
size: -
J: TRBJ1-2
D: -
CDR3: CASSPGTFGYTF
DNA: TGTGCCAGCAGCCCTGGGACATTCGGCTACACCTTC

V: TRBV11-1
size: -
J: TRBJ2-1
D: TRBD1
CDR3: CASSLPGGSYNEQFF
DNA: TGTGCCAGCAGCTTACCAGGGGGCTCCTACAATGAGCAGTTCTTC

V: TRBV6-5
size: -
J: TRBJ1-3
D: -
CDR3: CASSSTGGNTIYF
DNA: TGTGCCAGCAGTTCGACGGGGGGAAACACCATATATTTT

V: TRBV2
size: -
J: TRBJ2-7
D: TRBD1
CDR3: CASSGQGQGFSYEQYF
DNA: TGTGCCAGCAGTGGTCAGGGACAGGGTTTCTCCTACGAGCAGTACTTC

V: TRBV23-1
size: -
J: TRBJ1-5
D: -
CDR3: CAPRQLAFNQPQHF
DNA: TGCGCCCCCAGGCAGCTAGCTTTCAATCAGCCCCAGCATTTT

V: TRBV11-3
size: -
J: TRBJ1-1
D: -
CDR3: CASSLDYGTEAFF
DNA: TGTGCCAGCAGCTTAGATTACGGCACTGAAGCTTTCTTT

V: TRBV18
size: -
J: TRBJ2-7
D: TRBD1
CDR3: CASSPGTGGVDEQYF
DNA: TGTGCCAGCTCACCCGGGACAGGGGGCGTAGACGAGCAGTACTTC

V: TRBV12-5
size: -
J: TRBJ2-7
D: -
CDR3: CASGPGTTYEQYF
DNA: TGTGCTAGTGGTCCCGGGACAACTTACGAGCAGTACTTC

V: TRBV5-1
size: -
J: TRBJ2-1
D: -
CDR3: CASSMTAPDNEQFF
DNA: TGCGCCAGCAGCATGACAGCACCAGACAATGAGCAGTTCTTC

V: TRBV5-5
size: few
J: TRBJ1-6
D: -
CDR3: CASSLLLGGLVYSPLHF
DNA: TGTGCCAGCAGCCTCCTTTTAGGGGGATTGGTATATTCACCCCTCCACTTT

V: TRBV2
size: -
J: TRBJ2-7
D: -
CDR3: CATLKRVDEQYF
DNA: TGTGCCACCTTAAAGAGGGTGGACGAGCAGTACTTC

V: TRBV19
size: -
J: TRBJ1-6
D: TRBD1
CDR3: CASSMGQGGSPLHF
DNA: TGTGCCAGTAGTATGGGACAGGGAGGATCACCCCTCCACTTT

V: TRBV29-1
size: few
J: TRBJ1-1
D: -
CDR3: CSVGGTEAFF
DNA: TGCAGCGTGGGGGGAACTGAAGCTTTCTTT

V: TRBV7-8
size: -
J: TRBJ1-2
D: -
CDR3: CASSGSNFYGYTF
DNA: TGTGCCAGCAGCGGCTCGAATTTCTATGGCTACACCTTC

V: TRBV6-5
size: -
J: TRBJ2-1
D: TRBD1
CDR3: CASSPRGLSYNEQFF
DNA: TGTGCCAGCAGTCCGAGGGGGCTCTCCTACAATGAGCAGTTCTTC

V: TRBV4-1
size: -
J: TRBJ2-2
D: TRBD1
CDR3: CASSHRQGPGELFF
DNA: TGCGCCAGCAGCCATAGACAGGGGCCCGGGGAGCTGTTTTTT

V: TRBV4-3
size: -
J: TRBJ2-3
D: TRBD1
CDR3: CASSHGTGIQADTQYF
DNA: TGCGCCAGCAGCCATGGGACAGGGATCCAGGCAGATACGCAGTATTTT

V: TRBV10-3
size: -
J: TRBJ2-1
D: TRBD2
CDR3: CAISGSGGTSSYNEQFF
DNA: TGTGCCATCAGTGGTAGCGGGGGGACCAGCTCCTACAATGAGCAGTTCTTC

V: TRBV30
size: -
J: TRBJ1-5
D: TRBD1
CDR3: CAWSEQGGQPQHF
DNA: TGTGCCTGGAGTGAACAGGGGGGCCAGCCCCAGCATTTT

V: TRBV15
size: -
J: TRBJ1-2
D: -
CDR3: CATSREDSYTF
DNA: TGTGCCACCAGCAGAGAGGACAGTTACACCTTC

V: TRBV30
size: -
J: TRBJ1-3
D: -
CDR3: CAWWDTLLGNTIYF
DNA: TGTGCCTGGTGGGACACCTTGCTTGGAAACACCATATATTTT

V: TRBV5-6
size: -
J: TRBJ1-4
D: -
CDR3: CASTLGPLGEKLFF
DNA: TGTGCCAGCACCTTGGGGCCCCTTGGCGAAAAACTGTTTTTT

V: TRBV9
size: once
J: TRBJ2-1
D: TRBD1
CDR3: CASSIGQATEYNEQFF
DNA: TGTGCCAGCAGCATAGGACAGGCCACTGAGTACAATGAGCAGTTCTTC

V: TRBV7-8
size: -
J: TRBJ1-1
D: -
CDR3: CASSPRQFEAFF
DNA: TGTGCCAGCAGCCCCCGACAGTTTGAAGCTTTCTTT

V: TRBV19
size: -
J: TRBJ1-5
D: TRBD1
CDR3: CASSIGGQGNQPQHF
DNA: TGTGCCAGTAGTATTGGGGGACAGGGAAATCAGCCCCAGCATTTT

V: TRBV2
size: few
J: TRBJ1-1
D: -
CDR3: CASNSQGRGTEAFF
DNA: TGTGCCAGCAATTCACAGGGAAGGGGCACTGAAGCTTTCTTT

V: TRBV4-2
size: -
J: TRBJ2-7
D: -
CDR3: CASSQDPGTYEQYF
DNA: TGTGCCAGCAGCCAAGACCCGGGAACTTACGAGCAGTACTTC

V: TRBV12-5
size: once
J: TRBJ2-1
D: TRBD1
CDR3: CASGVPGTGYNEQFF
DNA: TGTGCTAGTGGCGTGCCGGGGACAGGATACAATGAGCAGTTCTTC

V: TRBV6-1
size: -
J: TRBJ2-5
D: TRBD1
CDR3: CASSEFGQGVMAQYF
DNA: TGTGCCAGCAGTGAATTTGGACAGGGGGTCATGGCCCAGTACTTC

V: TRBV9
size: -
J: TRBJ1-2
D: -
CDR3: CASSVAGQSPNYGYTF
DNA: TGTGCCAGCAGCGTAGCTGGACAGAGTCCTAACTATGGCTACACCTTC

V: TRBV19
size: -
J: TRBJ2-7
D: TRBD2
CDR3: CASSIGGGFYEQYF
DNA: TGTGCCAGTAGTATCGGCGGGGGGTTCTACGAGCAGTACTTC

V: TRBV5-1
size: -
J: TRBJ1-2
D: -
CDR3: CASSWGRANYGYTF
DNA: TGCGCCAGCAGCTGGGGGAGGGCTAACTATGGCTACACCTTC

V: TRBV5-1
size: -
J: TRBJ1-3
D: -
CDR3: CASWDLGSGNTIYF
DNA: TGCGCCAGCTGGGACTTAGGCTCTGGAAACACCATATATTTT

V: TRBV7-2
size: -
J: TRBJ2-5
D: TRBD1
CDR3: CASSRDRGSRETQYF
DNA: TGTGCCAGCAGCCGGGACAGGGGGAGCCGGGAGACCCAGTACTTC

V: TRBV6-1
size: -
J: TRBJ2-1
D: TRBD1
CDR3: CASSPDRGWYEQFF
DNA: TGTGCCAGCAGCCCGGACAGGGGGTGGTATGAGCAGTTCTTC

V: TRBV4-1
size: -
J: TRBJ1-2
D: -
CDR3: CASSQDYPGEGYTF
DNA: TGCGCCAGCAGCCAAGATTACCCAGGGGAGGGCTACACCTTC

V: TRBV9
size: -
J: TRBJ2-7
D: TRBD2
CDR3: CASSAGGAVLSYEQYF
DNA: TGTGCCAGCAGCGCGGGGGGGGCCGTACTTTCCTACGAGCAGTACTTC

V: TRBV4-3
size: -
J: TRBJ1-4
D: TRBD1
CDR3: CASSQTHRGLQGVSEKLFF
DNA: TGCGCCAGCAGCCAAACACACAGGGGGCTACAGGGAGTCAGTGAAAAACTGTTTTTT

V: TRBV2
size: few
J: TRBJ1-3
D: TRBD1
CDR3: CAGTAPSGNTIYF
DNA: TGTGCCGGGACAGCACCCTCTGGAAACACCATATATTTT

V: TRBV4-3
size: -
J: TRBJ1-1
D: TRBD1
CDR3: CASSQTGVVDTEAFF
DNA: TGCGCCAGCAGCCAGACAGGGGTGGTCGACACTGAAGCTTTCTTT

V: TRBV7-9
size: -
J: TRBJ2-7
D: -
CDR3: CASSTRTAGHEQYF
DNA: TGTGCCAGCAGCACCCGGACAGCAGGGCACGAGCAGTACTTC

V: TRBV18
size: -
J: TRBJ1-1
D: TRBD1
CDR3: CASSPRGRSTEAFF
DNA: TGTGCCAGCTCACCAAGGGGGCGGTCCACTGAAGCTTTCTTT

V: TRBV6-5
size: -
J: TRBJ1-1
D: -
CDR3: CASSYSLGGDLTEAFF
DNA: TGTGCCAGCAGTTACTCTCTTGGAGGGGATCTAACTGAAGCTTTCTTT

V: TRBV11-3
size: few
J: TRBJ2-7
D: -
CDR3: CASSLGRGGGDPHSYEQYF
DNA: TGTGCCAGCAGCTTAGGCCGAGGAGGGGGCGACCCCCACTCCTACGAGCAGTACTTC

V: TRBV2
size: -
J: TRBJ2-7
D: TRBD1
CDR3: CASSPGTGSEQYF
DNA: TGTGCCAGCAGTCCCGGGACAGGGAGCGAGCAGTACTTC

V: TRBV14
size: -
J: TRBJ2-7
D: -
CDR3: CASSQDWAGGRRNEQYF
DNA: TGTGCCAGCAGCCAAGATTGGGCCGGGGGGCGCCGGAACGAGCAGTACTTC

V: TRBV7-8
size: -
J: TRBJ2-7
D: TRBD1
CDR3: CASSLGAGGLHEQYF
DNA: TGTGCCAGCAGCTTAGGGGCAGGGGGCTTGCACGAGCAGTACTTC

V: TRBV5-1
size: once
J: TRBJ2-1
D: TRBD1
CDR3: CASSLEGQGDEQFF
DNA: TGCGCCAGCAGCTTGGAGGGACAGGGGGATGAGCAGTTCTTC

V: TRBV2
size: -
J: TRBJ2-7
D: -
CDR3: CAIDWTSPYEQYF
DNA: TGTGCCATCGACTGGACTTCCCCCTACGAGCAGTACTTC

V: TRBV6-5
size: few
J: TRBJ1-5
D: -
CDR3: CASSSGFSNQPQHF
DNA: TGTGCCAGCAGTTCCGGGTTCAGCAATCAGCCCCAGCATTTT

V: TRBV5-1
size: -
J: TRBJ1-6
D: TRBD1
CDR3: CASSFTGVVPDSPLHF
DNA: TGCGCCAGCAGCTTTACAGGGGTCGTTCCGGATTCACCCCTCCACTTT